The clone carrying this T cell receptor beta chain showed up many times. Antigen specificity is unknown. The data stem from a study of T cells in Graves' hyperthyroidism and ophthalmopathy. Study-level points and caveats: Expanded thyroid clonotypes (above 0.001) were mostly also found in blood.

The CDR3 runs to 13 residues. Trimming pared 0 bases from V and 6 bases from J, leaving 11 bases between. Germline lookup yields CDR1 DFQATT and CDR2 SNEGSKA (reference sequence). RNA transcripts gave rise to amplified TCR beta CDR3 regions. A first-round RT-PCR of the TCR CDR3 used the HTBI primer set. A single record per CDR3 protein comes from TCRdb applying MiXCR to the multiplex PCR reads. This sample has around 400,000 distinct CDR3 sequences, with approximately 13% found just once. The source is a woman under 30 with Graves' hyperthyroidism. The specimen sequenced was blood. This sequence joins TRBV20-1 and TRBJ1-2; no clear D. The CDR3: CSARERPSDGYTF. CDR3 DNA sequence: TGCAGTGCTAGAGAGAGGCCATCGGATGGCTACACCTTC.